These 24 T cell receptor beta chains originate from one sample sequenced in a study of blood T cell repertoires in COVID-19. Clones were sequenced by immunoSEQ multiplex PCR, and TCRdb holds only the in-frame ones, with some missing. Found here are approximately 250,000 clones, roughly 80% of them singletons; the top ten hold 4.2%. The sample taken for sequencing was peripheral blood. These receptors all stem from a man aged 55-75 years with acute or convalescent COVID-19.

The chain employs TRBV12-3 or TRBV12-4 and TRBJ1-2; a weak D match, TRBD1 (5 bases). Trimming shortened V by 7 bases and J by 8 bases, and 14 bases separated the two germline ends. The CDR3 is 12 amino acids. The CDR3 reads CASNSGVEGYTF. In nucleotides, the CDR3 is TGTGCCAGCAACTCGGGGGTCGAGGGCTACACCTTC.

The J gene is TRBJ2-1, the V gene TRBV7-3; 9 bases line up with TRBD1. The CDR3 is 15 amino acids. Looked up from germline, CDR1 is SGHTA and CDR2 is FQGTGA. The ends lost 5 bases at V and 7 bases at J; junction bases unmatched: 9. CDR3 loop: CASSGRTGAGNEQFF. CDR3 nucleotides: TGTGCCAGCAGCGGAAGGACAGGGGCGGGTAATGAGCAGTTCTTC.

The chain is built from TRBV5-8 and TRBJ1-2; D may be TRBD1 (5 bases). This CDR3 region has 15 residues. With 7 bases removed from V and 2 bases from J, the gap between germline ends came to 18 bases. Germline-derived CDR1 and CDR2 are SGHTS and YDEGEE. The CDR3 loop reads CASWKRTGLNYGYTF. The CDR3 DNA sequence: TGTGCCAGCTGGAAACGAACAGGTTTAAACTATGGCTACACCTTC.

This rearrangement joins TRBV29-1 to TRBJ2-1, with TRBD2 identical over 10 bases. Germline loops: CDR1 SQVTM, CDR2 ANQGSEA. The CDR3 has 15 residues. V was pared by 3 bases and J by 2 bases, with 4 bases of the junction left unmatched. The CDR3 reads CSVEGLAGAYNEQFF. DNA for the CDR3: TGCAGCGTTGAGGGCCTAGCGGGAGCCTACAATGAGCAGTTCTTC.

The genes are TRBV15 and TRBJ2-1; D may be TRBD2 (6 bases). The CDR3 covers 15 residues. The germline V gene encodes CDR1 LNHNV and CDR2 YYDKDF (reference sequence). The V end was cut by 0 bases, the J end by 8 bases, with 14 bases between. The CDR3 loop is CATSRDLSGRHEQFF. The CDR3 DNA reads TGTGCCACCAGCAGAGATCTGTCAGGGAGGCATGAGCAGTTCTTC.

V and J are TRBV6-5 and TRBJ2-3; D remains unclear. The V and J ends lost 8 bases and 4 bases respectively, with 7 bases between them. From germline, CDR1 is MNHEY and CDR2 SVGAGI. This CDR3 contains 11 residues. In DNA, the CDR3 is TGTGCCAGCCTGAGGTCAGATACGCAGTATTTT. Translating gives CASLRSDTQYF.

The chain carries TRBV19 and TRBJ2-5; 12 bases agree with TRBD1. Germline V gives CDR1 LNHDA, CDR2 SQIVND (reference sequence). The CDR3 is 15 amino acids. V was clipped by 7 bases and J by 5 bases; unmatched bases: 8. The CDR3 reads CASNLGTGGIETQYF. The CDR3 DNA reads TGTGCCAGTAATTTAGGGACAGGGGGCATTGAGACCCAGTACTTC.

This chain links TRBV2 with TRBJ2-7, with TRBD2 as a possible D gene (7 bases). The CDR3 runs to 15 residues. With 0 bases removed from V and 7 bases from J, the gap between germline ends came to 16 bases. The germline V gene has CDR1 SNHLY and CDR2 FYNNEI. The CDR3: CASSEAQGGGTEQYF. For the CDR3, the DNA is TGTGCCAGCAGTGAAGCCCAGGGAGGGGGTACTGAGCAGTACTTC.

The V gene is TRBV3-1 (or the pseudogene TRBV3-2), the J gene TRBJ1-1, with D possibly TRBD1 on 5 matching bases. V shed 2 bases and J shed 7 bases, with 11 bases lying between them. CDR3 length: 13 amino acids. Germline-derived CDR1 and CDR2 are LGHDT and YNNKEL (reference sequence). The CDR3 region has the DNA TGTGCCAGCAGCCAATCGGGAGGGGTTGAAGCTTTCTTT. As protein: CASSQSGGVEAFF.

The chain has TRBV7-6 and TRBJ2-2; TRBD2 aligns across 10 bases. The CDR3 is made up of 17 amino acids. With 2 bases clipped from V and 5 bases from J, the junction kept 8 bases outside the gene matches. The germline V gene has CDR1 SGHVS and CDR2 FNYEAQ. CDR3 residues: CASSLIPPSGSTGELFF. The DNA of the CDR3 is TGTGCCAGCAGCTTAATCCCTCCTAGCGGGAGTACCGGGGAGCTGTTTTTT.

The gene calls are TRBV19 and TRBJ2-3; D gene ambiguous. The CDR3 consists of 12 residues. V lost 0 bases, J lost 7 bases, and 5 bases lay in between. CDR1 LNHDA and CDR2 SQIVND come from the germline V gene (reference sequence). CDR3: CASSIDLYTQYF. The CDR3 DNA sequence: TGTGCCAGTAGTATAGATCTATATACGCAGTATTTT. Full variable domain (remainder filled in from reference TRBV19 and TRBJ2-3): DGGITQSPKYLFRKEGQNVTLSCEQNLNHDAMYWYRQDPGQGLRLIYYSQIVNDFQKGDIAEGYSVSREKKESFPLTVTSAQKNPTAFYLCASSIDLYTQYFGPGTRLTVL.

Concerning this clone: The junction does not match germline at one end; this may be a read error. The chain couples TRBV7-7 to TRBJ1-5; 9 nucleotides match TRBD1. The CDR3 covers 17 residues. Germline CDR1 reads SSHAT; CDR2 reads FNYEAQ (reference sequence). The CDR3 protein is CASSSHPGTGKYQPQHF. CDR3 nucleotides: TGTGCTAGCAGCTCGCACCCTGGGACAGGGAAGTATCAGCCCCAGCATTTT. The entire variable domain, with the rest obtained from reference TRBV7-7 and TRBJ1-5, is as follows: GAGVSQSPRYKVTKRGQDVTLRCDPISSHATLYWYQQALGQGPEFLTYFNYEAQPDKSGLPSDRFSAERPEGSISTLTIQRTEQRDSAMYRCASSSHPGTGKYQPQHFGDGTRLSIL.

The V call is TRBV5-4, the J call TRBJ1-2, with 11 bases matching TRBD1. Germline lookup yields CDR1 SGHNT and CDR2 YYREEE (reference sequence). V dropped 0 bases and J dropped 4; count of bases not matched to a gene: 5. This CDR3 has 16 amino acids. CDR3 protein: CASSLAGQGAGYGYTF. CDR3 in DNA: TGTGCCAGCAGCTTGGCCGGACAGGGGGCCGGCTATGGCTACACCTTC.

The rearrangement uses TRBV4-3 and TRBJ2-5; 8 bases are a match to TRBD2. The CDR3 is 17 residues long. The V and J ends lost 0 bases and 0 bases, in that order; junction bases with no gene match: 6. Germline V gene sequence: CDR1 LGHNA, CDR2 YSLEER. CDR3 sequence (DNA): TGCGCCAGCAGCCAAGATCACCTAGCGGGTTACCAAGAGACCCAGTACTTC. This sequence encodes CASSQDHLAGYQETQYF.

The CDR3 is CSVAGSVETQYF. The CDR3 DNA reads as TGCAGCGTTGCCGGGAGTGTTGAGACCCAGTACTTC. The J gene is TRBJ2-5, the V gene TRBV29-1; tentative D call: TRBD2 (6 bases). Germline assignment: CDR1 SQVTM and CDR2 ANQGSEA. The CDR3 extends over 12 amino acids. Trimming stripped 4 bases from V and 5 bases from J, with 11 bases between.

On this clone: This specimen includes other DNA sequences encoding the same CDR3. V usage is TRBV4-2 and J usage is TRBJ2-2, with D maybe TRBD2 (6 bases). With 1 base removed from V and 6 bases from J, the gap between germline ends came to 18 bases. CDR1 and CDR2 (germline): LGHNA, YNFKEQ. The CDR3 has 17 amino acids. CDR3 in DNA: TGTGCCAGCAGCCAAGGTACTAGCCCCGTTTTGTCCGGGGAGCTGTTTTTT. It translates to CASSQGTSPVLSGELFF.

The rearrangement joins TRBV11-1 to TRBJ2-3; the D gene is possibly TRBD2 (5 bases). CDR1 is SGHAT and CDR2 is FQDESV in the germline V gene (reference sequence). V was trimmed by 4 bases and J by 4 bases, leaving 12 bases between them. There are 14 residues in the CDR3. CDR3 in amino acids: CASSSGRGADTQYF. CDR3 nucleotides: TGTGCCAGCAGCTCCGGCCGGGGAGCAGATACGCAGTATTTT.

The V and J genes are TRBV7-2 and TRBJ2-3, with 9 bases identical to TRBD2. The CDR3 is 19 amino acids. Losses at the gene ends were 0 bases for V and 3 bases for J; bases not matched to a gene: 13. Per germline, CDR1 SGHTA and CDR2 FQGNSA. The CDR3 bases are TGTGCCAGCAGCTTAGCGTGGGCCTCCAGCGGGGGGATTACAGATACGCAGTATTTT. This codes for CASSLAWASSGGITDTQYF.

V and J are TRBV11-3 and TRBJ2-2; 8 bases match TRBD1. The CDR3 is 19 amino acids. Unmatched junction bases numbered 16, after V lost 2 bases and J lost 5 bases. Germline V CDR1 and CDR2: SGHNT, YENEEA. CDR3 DNA sequence: TGTGCCAGCAGCTTATATGCAGGGGGCGCACCGACGGAAACCGGGGAGCTGTTTTTT. Its translation is CASSLYAGGAPTETGELFF.

The chain uses TRBV6-6 and TRBJ2-6; 8 nucleotides align to TRBD1. Germline V CDR1 and CDR2: MNHNY, SVGAGI (reference sequence). The CDR3 has 17 residues. With V trimmed by 5 bases and J by 0 bases, 6 bases remained unmatched. CDR3 nucleotide sequence: TGTGCCAGCAGTCGACAGGGGTTCAGCTCTGGGGCCAACGTCCTGACTTTC. As protein: CASSRQGFSSGANVLTF.

The rearrangement links TRBV7-2 to TRBJ2-5; 9 bases agree with TRBD1. CDR1 SGHTA and CDR2 FQGNSA come from the germline V gene. The CDR3 totals 16 residues. The trim removed 2 bases at V and 1 base at J, leaving 5 bases unmatched. The CDR3: CASSLSTGGGQETQYF. The CDR3 coding sequence is TGTGCCAGCAGCTTATCGACAGGGGGAGGCCAAGAGACCCAGTACTTC.

This sequence joins TRBV29-1 and TRBJ2-1; no reliable D call. V lost 6 bases to trimming and J lost 0 bases, with 9 bases between them. This CDR3 is built from 13 residues. The germline V gene has CDR1 SQVTM and CDR2 ANQGSEA. DNA for the CDR3: TGCAGCGTAACTATCAGCTCCTACAATGAGCAGTTCTTC. Its protein is CSVTISSYNEQFF.

J is TRBJ2-1 and V is TRBV6-5; D unclear. V was shortened by 1 base and J by 5 bases, with 6 bases between the two germline ends. CDR1 is MNHEY, CDR2 SVGAGI, per germline. The CDR3 is 13 amino acids. CDR3 DNA sequence: TGTGCCAGCAGTTACTTCAGGCACAATGAGCAGTTCTTC. Translating gives CASSYFRHNEQFF.

V is TRBV5-1 and J is TRBJ2-5; D is possibly TRBD1 (6 bases). This CDR3 has 14 residues. V shed 4 bases and J shed 1 base, with 11 bases lying between them. The germline CDR1 and CDR2 sequences are SGHRS and YFSETQ. Here the CDR3 DNA reads TGCGCCAGCAGCCCCGACAGGCCCCAAGAGACCCAGTACTTC. It translates to CASSPDRPQETQYF.